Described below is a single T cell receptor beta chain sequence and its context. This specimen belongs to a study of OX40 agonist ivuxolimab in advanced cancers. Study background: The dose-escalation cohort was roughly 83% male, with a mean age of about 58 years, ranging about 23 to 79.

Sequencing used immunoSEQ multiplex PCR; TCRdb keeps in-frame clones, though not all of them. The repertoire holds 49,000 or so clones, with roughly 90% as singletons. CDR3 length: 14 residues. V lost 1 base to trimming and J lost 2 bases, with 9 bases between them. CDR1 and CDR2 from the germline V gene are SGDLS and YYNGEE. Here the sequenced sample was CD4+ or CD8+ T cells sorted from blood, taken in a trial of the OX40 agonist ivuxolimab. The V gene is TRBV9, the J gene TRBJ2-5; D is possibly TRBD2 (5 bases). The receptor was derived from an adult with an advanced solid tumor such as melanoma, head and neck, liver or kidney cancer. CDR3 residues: CASSVLGSQETQYF. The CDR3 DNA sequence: TGTGCCAGCAGCGTATTGGGGAGTCAAGAGACCCAGTACTTC.